This is a list of T cell receptor beta chains from one sample in a study of spatial heterogeneity in lung cancer. TCRdb processed the 5' RACE reads anew with MiXCR; each CDR3 protein has one entry. The sample lists about 50,000 distinct CDR3 sequences, 6% to 9.5% occurring once. The sequenced sample was PBMCs, obtained at surgery. The receptors stem from a female donor with early-stage non-small cell lung cancer. CDR3s include the opening cysteine and the closing phenylalanine or tryptophan. A D gene is named only where the DNA matches it firmly. Only part of the rows carry a size: once, few, many, or a class if the clone is expanded.

DNA: TGTGCCAGCAGCTTTTTTCGCAGGGGGTCCCTGAACACTGAAGCTTTCTTT
CDR3: CASSFFRRGSLNTEAFF
J: TRBJ1-1
size: many
V: TRBV5-5
length: 17
D: TRBD1

DNA: TGTGCCAGCAGCTTTTGGACGGCACGTCCCAATGAGCAGTTCTTC
CDR3: CASSFWTARPNEQFF
J: TRBJ2-1
size: few
V: TRBV7-9
length: 15
D: NA

DNA: TGTGCCACCAGCAGAGACCGGACTAGCGGGGGCCCCTACAATGAGCAGTTCTTC
CDR3: CATSRDRTSGGPYNEQFF
J: TRBJ2-1
size: NA
V: TRBV15
length: 18
D: TRBD2

DNA: TGCAGTGCTAGATCCCCCGACAGGCCGTTAAAGACCCAGTACTTC
CDR3: CSARSPDRPLKTQYF
J: TRBJ2-5
size: NA
V: TRBV20-1
length: 15
D: NA

DNA: TGTGCCAGCAGTGAAGGGGGCTATGGGGCCAACGTCCTGACTTTC
CDR3: CASSEGGYGANVLTF
J: TRBJ2-6
size: NA
V: TRBV2
length: 15
D: NA

DNA: TGTGCCAGCAGTTTAGGCAGCGAGCAGTACTTC
CDR3: CASSLGSEQYF
J: TRBJ2-7
size: many
V: TRBV12-3/TRBV12-4
length: 11
D: NA

DNA: TGTGCCAGCAGCTTAGGGGCATCCGGCACTGAGCAGTTCTTC
CDR3: CASSLGASGTEQFF
J: TRBJ2-1
size: many
V: TRBV11-2
length: 14
D: NA

DNA: TGTGCCAGCACTCTACAGACAGGGGGCGGTCAGGGGTCACCCCTCCACTTT
CDR3: CASTLQTGGGQGSPLHF
J: TRBJ1-6
size: NA
V: TRBV12-3/TRBV12-4
length: 17
D: TRBD1

DNA: TGTGCCAGCAGATTTAGCGGGGGGGCTAACTACGAGCAGTACTTC
CDR3: CASRFSGGANYEQYF
J: TRBJ2-7
size: NA
V: TRBV6-5
length: 15
D: TRBD2

DNA: TGTGCCAGCAGCCAAATGGTCTCGAGCGGATACGAGCAGTACTTC
CDR3: CASSQMVSSGYEQYF
J: TRBJ2-7
size: few
V: TRBV3-1
length: 15
D: NA

DNA: TGTGCCAGCAGCTTTGGACAGGGCCCTGAAGCTTTCTTT
CDR3: CASSFGQGPEAFF
J: TRBJ1-1
size: many
V: TRBV7-9
length: 13
D: TRBD1

DNA: TGCAGTGCTAACCGGGGGGGTACGCAGTATTTT
CDR3: CSANRGGTQYF
J: TRBJ2-3
size: many
V: TRBV20-1
length: 11
D: TRBD2

DNA: TGTGCCAGCAGCAGTACAGGGGAAAACACTGAAGCTTTCTTT
CDR3: CASSSTGENTEAFF
J: TRBJ1-1
size: NA
V: TRBV7-9
length: 14
D: TRBD1

DNA: TGTGCCAGCAGTGAGAACTTTCTAGATACGCAGTATTTT
CDR3: CASSENFLDTQYF
J: TRBJ2-3
size: many
V: TRBV6-2/TRBV6-3
length: 13
D: NA

DNA: TGTGCCAGCGGATTCACAGGGTTCGAGCAGTACTTC
CDR3: CASGFTGFEQYF
J: TRBJ2-7
size: many
V: TRBV6-2/TRBV6-3
length: 12
D: NA

DNA: TGTGCCACCAGTGATTTCGGGCGGGGTGGGCACAATGAGCAGTTCTTC
CDR3: CATSDFGRGGHNEQFF
J: TRBJ2-1
size: few
V: TRBV24-1
length: 16
D: NA

DNA: TGCAGTGCTAGAGATTTGTCCGAGACCCAGTACTTC
CDR3: CSARDLSETQYF
J: TRBJ2-5
size: NA
V: TRBV20-1
length: 12
D: NA

DNA: TGCGCCAGCAGTGCGCTAGCGGGCCCAATGGATACGCAGTATTTT
CDR3: CASSALAGPMDTQYF
J: TRBJ2-3
size: NA
V: TRBV10-1
length: 15
D: TRBD2

DNA: TGTGCCATCAGGGCAATAGGAAACACCATATATTTT
CDR3: CAIRAIGNTIYF
J: TRBJ1-3
size: NA
V: TRBV10-3
length: 12
D: NA

DNA: TGTGCCAGCAGTGAGTGGGACCAGGGATCTGGAAACACCATATATTTT
CDR3: CASSEWDQGSGNTIYF
J: TRBJ1-3
size: few
V: TRBV6-1
length: 16
D: NA

DNA: TGTGCCAGCAGTCAATCTCCGGGGGGGCAAGAAGAGACCCAGTACTTC
CDR3: CASSQSPGGQEETQYF
J: TRBJ2-5
size: many
V: TRBV6-6
length: 16
D: TRBD2